This T cell receptor beta chain originates from a study of T cells in Graves' hyperthyroidism and ophthalmopathy (dated by TCRdb to between 2018 and 2021). Regarding the study in general: Peripheral blood was collected at initial diagnosis, before any treatment. The paper describes TCR Vbeta CDR3 sequencing of 140 or so peripheral blood samples, made up of under 50 ophthalmopathy patients, 70 to 75 hyperthyroidism patients and 17 progressor patients. The study also compared thyroid tissue and blood T-cell repertoires from 6 or 7 Graves' hyperthyroidism patients. The 100 discovery patients were randomly split 7:3 into training and test sets. Prospective prediction of ophthalmopathy was tested in an independent validation cohort of some 19 hyperthyroidism patients and 15 to 17 patients who later progressed to ophthalmopathy. Once sampling was done, hyperthyroidism patients were given methimazole at a starting dose of 30 mg daily, whereas ophthalmopathy patients were given high-dose intravenous methylprednisolone. TCR V-J signatures able to tell the groups apart were searched for in a discovery cohort of 95 or so patients, of whom 43 had Graves' ophthalmopathy and roughly 57 had stable Graves' hyperthyroidism. Study-wide conclusions, independent of this receptor: In validation, the model predicted progression to ophthalmopathy with approximately 71% sensitivity and less than 75% specificity, a median of 6.5 months before onset. A model built on a 13 V-J signature distinguished ophthalmopathy from stable hyperthyroidism, reaching about 88% sensitivity and around 81% specificity in cross-validation and 80%/75% in testing. No statistical method was used to set the sample size in advance, and investigators knew the group allocation. Blood samples also contained most of the expanded thyroid clonotypes (frequency above 0.001), which suggests that blood repertoires may reflect thyroid immune responses.

The cysteine opens and the phenylalanine closes a CDR3 of 12 amino acids. CDR3 DNA is the only sequence kept; it has 36 bases, read in frame from the first base. Sequences MDHEN (CDR1) and SYDVKM (CDR2) are obtained from the germline V gene. Amplification of TCR beta CDR3 regions was carried out from RNA transcripts. For the first round of RT-PCR on the TCR CDR3, the HTBI primer set was used together with the Qiagen OneStep RT-PCR kit. Libraries were constructed in a second round of multiplex PCR, after which size selection and purification were performed. The libraries were sequenced on an Illumina HiSeq2000 using paired-end 100 bp reads. For the original study's pipeline: SOAPnuke was used to process the raw data, removing reads that contained adapters or uncalled bases, had a mean Phred below 15, or lacked an exact match to the constant primer or identifier. High-quality paired reads were merged with COPE v1.2.5, and unique nucleotide sequences were defined as clonotypes. MiTCR v1.1 was used to align the clonotypes against IMGT TRBV, TRBD and TRBJ reference segments. Analysis was restricted to V-J combinations with a frequency above 0.0001, which covered over 98% of repertoires. A TCS score was defined as the ratio of F50 (clonal expansion) to E x V (chaos), with BLOSUM62-based TCRdist applied between CDR3 peptides within each V-J. Welch's t-statistics and random forest reduced around 510 V-J features to 10 to 15, which were used in a naive Bayes classifier (R e1071). The raw public reads went through TCRdb reprocessing: fastp at Q25, MiXCR clone calling, in-frame beta chains kept. A single entry per CDR3 protein holds the most common genes and DNA from its merged rows. These V and J calls rely on TCRdb rather than the paper's analysis. In all, the sample holds approximately 520,000 distinct CDR3 sequences, and roughly a quarter of those were seen once. Of the sample, over 9% is held by the ten largest clones.

Of note for this clonotype: It lacks a known antigen. One end of the junction fails to match germline, which may point to a read error.

Ophthalmopathy patients had moderately to severely active disease, Clinical Activity Score of at least 3, NOSPECS grade of at least 4, and duration under 3 months. Patients with uncontrolled infections, other autoimmune diseases, pregnancy or lactation were excluded. Clinical symptoms, serum thyroxine and TRAb, thyroid ultrasound, and orbital computed tomography formed the basis for the diagnoses. Ficoll-Paque density gradient centrifugation was used to isolate PBMCs from about 10 ml of fresh peripheral blood. Total RNA was extracted using Trizol reagent, and RNA quality was assessed on an Agilent 2100 Bioanalyzer.

The sample taken for sequencing was blood. This clonotype originated in a woman in her twenties or thirties with Graves' ophthalmopathy. This chain is built from TRBV28 and TRBJ2-4; 8 of the junction bases match TRBD1. The nucleotide sequence reads TGTGCCAGCAGTTTATCAGGGGGCATTAAGTACTTC. Translated, it gives CASSLSGGIKYF.